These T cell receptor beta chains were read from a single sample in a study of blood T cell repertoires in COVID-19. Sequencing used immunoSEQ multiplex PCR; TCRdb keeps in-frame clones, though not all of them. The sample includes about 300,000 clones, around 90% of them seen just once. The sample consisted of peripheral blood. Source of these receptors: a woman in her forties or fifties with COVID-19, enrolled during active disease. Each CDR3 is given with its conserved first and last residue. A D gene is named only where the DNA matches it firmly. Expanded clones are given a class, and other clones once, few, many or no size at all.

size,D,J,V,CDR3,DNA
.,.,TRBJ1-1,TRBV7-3,CASSLSLSMNTEAFF,TGTGCCAGCAGCTTAAGTCTGAGTATGAACACTGAAGCTTTCTTT
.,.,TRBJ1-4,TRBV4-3,CASSSGVKLFF,TGCGCCAGCAGCTCAGGGGTGAAACTGTTTTTT
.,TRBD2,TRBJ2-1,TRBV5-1,CASSLALANNEQFF,TGCGCCAGCAGCTTGGCACTAGCGAACAATGAGCAGTTCTTC
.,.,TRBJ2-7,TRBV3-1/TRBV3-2,CASSQGLTGAQSYEQYF,TGTGCCAGCAGCCAAGGTCTCACGGGAGCGCAATCCTACGAGCAGTACTTC
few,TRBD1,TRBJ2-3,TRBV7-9,CASSLGAGGDTQYF,TGTGCCAGCAGCCTAGGGGCAGGGGGAGATACGCAGTATTTT
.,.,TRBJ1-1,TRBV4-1,CASSQDLALFEAFF,TGCGCCAGCAGCCAAGATCTCGCGCTTTTTGAAGCTTTCTTT
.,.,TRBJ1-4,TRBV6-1,CASSEASVMGAPLEKLFF,TGTGCCAGCAGTGAAGCGAGTGTAATGGGGGCGCCTTTAGAAAAACTGTTTTTT
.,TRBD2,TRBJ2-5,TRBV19,CASSFSGLAGEETQYF,TGTGCCAGTAGTTTTTCCGGACTAGCGGGAGAAGAGACCCAGTACTTC
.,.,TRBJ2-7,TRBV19,CASSEQGLGYEQYF,TGTGCCAGTAGTGAACAGGGTCTTGGCTACGAGCAGTACTTC
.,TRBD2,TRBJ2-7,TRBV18,CASSPQREPIEQYF,TGTGCCAGCTCACCACAGCGGGAGCCCATCGAGCAGTACTTC
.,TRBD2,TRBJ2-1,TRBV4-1,CASSQQTSGYNEQFF,TGCGCCAGCAGCCAACAGACTAGCGGGTACAATGAGCAGTTCTTC
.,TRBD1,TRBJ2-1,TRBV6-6,CASSRGTGGRSYNEQFF,TGTGCCAGCAGTCGAGGGACAGGAGGACGGTCCTACAATGAGCAGTTCTTC
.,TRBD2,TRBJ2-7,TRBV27,CASSIQTSGRAKEQYF,TGTGCCAGCAGCATTCAGACTAGCGGGAGGGCCAAAGAGCAGTACTTC
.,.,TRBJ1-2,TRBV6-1,CASKTGFANYGYTF,TGTGCCAGCAAAACGGGGTTCGCTAACTATGGCTACACCTTC
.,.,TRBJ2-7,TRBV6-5,CASSQGSLMEQYF,TGTGCCAGCAGCCAGGGGAGTCTCATGGAGCAGTACTTC
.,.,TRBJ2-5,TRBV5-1,CASSPGQLGTQYF,TGCGCCAGCAGCCCTGGACAGCTAGGGACCCAGTACTTC
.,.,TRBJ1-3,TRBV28,CASSQLPNTIYF,TGTGCCAGCAGTCAGTTACCAAACACCATATATTTT
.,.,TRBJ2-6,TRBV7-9,CASSLGQGFLSGANVLTF,TGTGCCAGCAGCTTAGGCCAGGGATTCCTGTCTGGGGCCAACGTCCTGACTTTC
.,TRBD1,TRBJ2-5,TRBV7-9,CASSSGQGYQETQYF,TGTGCCAGCAGCTCGGGACAGGGGTACCAAGAGACCCAGTACTTC
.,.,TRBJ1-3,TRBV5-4,CASSLGGTIERNTIYF,TGTGCCAGCAGCTTGGGGGGGACAATCGAAAGAAACACCATATATTTT
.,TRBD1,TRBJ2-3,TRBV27,CASSFGTGTDTQYF,TGTGCCAGCAGTTTCGGGACAGGCACAGATACGCAGTATTTT
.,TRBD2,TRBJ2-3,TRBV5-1,CASSSGTNDYTQYF,TGCGCCAGCAGCTCCGGGACTAATGACTATACGCAGTATTTT
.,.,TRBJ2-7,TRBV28,CASTKLAYEQYF,TGTGCCAGCACCAAATTAGCCTACGAGCAGTACTTC
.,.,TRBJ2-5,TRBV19,CASSIRYQETQYF,TGTGCCAGTAGCATCCGGTACCAAGAGACCCAGTACTTC
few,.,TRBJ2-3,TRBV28,CASSFMEGDPQYF,TGTGCCAGCAGCTTTATGGAGGGCGATCCGCAGTATTTT